The entry below gives a single TCR beta chain sequence along with its context. Its specificity is unknown. The data originate from a study of cytomegalovirus exposure and HLA in healthy donors. Broader study findings: It is likely that the observed cluster of highly shared sequence variants was a sequencing artifact. Upon later analysis, TCR association rates were observed to vary by HLA locus, being highest for DRB1 and lowest for HLA-C.

The primer mix had 60 Vbeta and 13 Jbeta primers. Libraries were prepared by immunoSEQ multiplex PCR; TCRdb keeps only in-frame clonotypes and omits some of them. The sample records about 170,000 clones, approximately 80% being singletons. The CDR3 loop spans 17 amino acids. CDR1 is ENHRY, CDR2 SYGVKD, per germline. J lost 8 bases, V lost 7 bases, and 17 bases had no gene match. The material sequenced was PBMCs. The J gene is TRBJ2-1, the V gene TRBV10-3; 10 bases are a match to TRBD2. The sequence was collected from a woman aged 18-35 years in good health and CMV-seronegative. For the CDR3, the DNA is TGTGCCATCAAGAACGATGATCTAGCGGGGGTAAGCTATGAGCAGTTCTTC. This translates into CAIKNDDLAGVSYEQFF.